Sequencing of this T cell receptor (beta chain) was carried out in a study of cytomegalovirus exposure and HLA in healthy donors. Study summary: Assignment to the Caucasian-associated ancestry cluster applied to around four fifths of the approximately 400 genotyped donors. Study outcomes and limitations: Apparent HLA restriction characterized most CMV-associated TCR beta chains in a later analysis. The authors later linked a missense DCLRE1C variant to TCR beta V- and J-gene trimming.

About this clone itself: No antigen is known for it.

Both 60 Vbeta primers and 13 Jbeta primers went into the PCR. Clones were read by immunoSEQ multiplex PCR, and TCRdb kept only the in-frame ones, dropping some. The data hold approximately 140,000 clones, with approximately 83% observed a single time. Trimming left V 1 base short and J 4 bases short, with 19 bases between. The CDR3 is made up of 17 amino acids. The germline V gene encodes CDR1 LGHNA and CDR2 YSLEER. The sequencing input was PBMCs. V and J are TRBV4-3 and TRBJ2-5, with a tentative D call TRBD2 (6 bases). This clonotype originated in a man between 40 and 49 years old in good health and CMV-seropositive. CDR3 sequence (DNA): TGCGCCAGCAGCCAAGCCCCGCGGGGACTCCGGGGAGAGACCCAGTACTTC. As protein: CASSQAPRGLRGETQYF.